Sequencing of this T cell receptor (beta chain) was carried out in a study of cytomegalovirus exposure and HLA in healthy donors. At the level of the study: The same platform as the approximately 670 first-cohort repertoires was used for the 90 to 150 validation repertoires, a later analysis reported. Regarding the study as a whole: Rare TCR sequences predominated, though certain public TCRs were found in many donors. Cytomegalovirus status was reportedly diagnosed by the classifier with high specificity and sensitivity.

The CDR3 consists of 14 residues. V gave up 4 bases and J gave up 6 bases, with 14 bases separating them. Looked up from germline, CDR1 is SGDLS and CDR2 is YYNGEE. Repertoires were generated with immunoSEQ multiplex PCR, while TCRdb's copy carries only in-frame clones and drops some. The sample carries tens of thousands of clones, about 90% recorded once. As regards this clone: Antigen specificity is unknown.

Material for sequencing was PBMCs. The chain couples TRBV9 to TRBJ1-5; D may be TRBD1 (5 bases). This receptor was identified in a man aged 18-30 years in good health and CMV-seronegative. In DNA, the CDR3 is TGTGCCAGCAGCTTCCTGGGGGGGGTTCAGCCCCAGCATTTT. Amino acids: CASSFLGGVQPQHF.